The sequence of this T cell receptor beta chain was determined in a study of T-cell memory formation after mild COVID-19. Looking at the study overall: TCR clusters showed largely donor specificity. Study-wide points: Clones contracting across day 15 to 85 had a balanced CD4/CD8 profile; later expanding clones leaned CD4+. Specificity for SARS-CoV-2 was not confirmed among the second-wave clones peaking on day 37.

Constant-segment primers and 5'RACE yielded cDNA libraries for TCR alpha and TCR beta, each carrying sample barcodes and UMIs. One entry per CDR3 protein results from TCRdb running MiXCR on the 5' RACE reads. Among roughly 200,000 distinct CDR3 sequences listed, around a fifth were seen once. This clonotype was seen more than once but under ten times. What it recognizes is unknown. The source of this sequence is an adult woman who had mild COVID-19 (a few samples of this study predate the infection). Cell type and time point are not known. Sequencing input: PBMCs or a T cell subset sorted from them (not recorded which).

The CDR3 here is CASSLADTTEAFF. Written as DNA, the CDR3 is TGCGCCAGCAGCTTGGCAGATACCACTGAAGCTTTCTTT. The chain joins TRBV5-1 to TRBJ1-1; D unresolved. Trimming cost V 0 bases and J 4 bases, with 7 bases left between them. The CDR3 length is 13 residues. Germline CDR1 is SGHRS and CDR2 is YFSETQ.